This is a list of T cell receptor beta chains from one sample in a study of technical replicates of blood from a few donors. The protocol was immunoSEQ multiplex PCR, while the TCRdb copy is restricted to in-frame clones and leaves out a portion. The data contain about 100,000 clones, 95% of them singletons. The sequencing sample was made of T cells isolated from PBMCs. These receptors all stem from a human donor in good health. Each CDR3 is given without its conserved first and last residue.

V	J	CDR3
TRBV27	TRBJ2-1	ASTGGHEQF
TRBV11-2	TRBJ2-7	ASSLDGLGGYQQY
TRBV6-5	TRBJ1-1	ASSYSTGVTEAEAF
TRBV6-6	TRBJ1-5	ASSTGGARNQPQH
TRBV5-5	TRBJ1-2	ASSSTYSNYGYT
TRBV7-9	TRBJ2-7	ASSRRLESSYEQY
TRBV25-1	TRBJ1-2	ASSKGGTGGSGYT
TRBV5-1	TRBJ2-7	ASSSTSGVSYEQY
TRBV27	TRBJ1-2	ASSFLDGRGGYT
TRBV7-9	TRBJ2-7	ASSPSSEQY
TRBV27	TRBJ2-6	ASSYRGAPLSGANVLT
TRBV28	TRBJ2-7	ASSYVLGGRSYEQY
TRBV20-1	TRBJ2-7	SAEGGYEQY
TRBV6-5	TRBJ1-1	ASTETGNTEAF
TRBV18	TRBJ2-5	ASSPVLTRETQY
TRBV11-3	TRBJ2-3	AITSGGPLEPQY
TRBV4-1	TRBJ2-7	ASSQQRGTSEQY
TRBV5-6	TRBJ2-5	ASSFGRVQEAQY
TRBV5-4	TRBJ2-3	ASSRYDRTDTQY
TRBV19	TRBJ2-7	ASSNLAGRYEQY
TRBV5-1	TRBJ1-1	ASSEQGDTEAF
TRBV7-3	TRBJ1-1	ASSPGHSNTEAF
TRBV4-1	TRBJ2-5	ASSPGTSGDSLRETQY
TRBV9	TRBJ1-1	ASSMDTGNTEAF
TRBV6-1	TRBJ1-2	ASRPTVHGYT
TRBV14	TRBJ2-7	ASSQESWTGVTYEQY